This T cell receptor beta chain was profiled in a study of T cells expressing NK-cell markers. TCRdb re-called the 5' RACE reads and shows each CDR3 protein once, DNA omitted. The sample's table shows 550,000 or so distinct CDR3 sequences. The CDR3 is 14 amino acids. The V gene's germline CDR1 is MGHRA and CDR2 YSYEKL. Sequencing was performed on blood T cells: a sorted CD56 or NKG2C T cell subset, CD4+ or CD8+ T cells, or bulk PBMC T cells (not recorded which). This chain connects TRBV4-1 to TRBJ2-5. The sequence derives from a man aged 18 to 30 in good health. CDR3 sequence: CASSQDTGMETQYF.